The 24 T cell receptor beta chains given below trace back to one sample, sequenced in a study of cytomegalovirus exposure and HLA in healthy donors. The PCR ran on 60 Vbeta and 13 Jbeta primers. Repertoires were generated with immunoSEQ multiplex PCR, while TCRdb's copy carries only in-frame clones and drops some. The profile shows about 130,000 clones, around three quarters of them singletons. Input material: PBMCs. Receptors originate from a man aged 18-30 years in good health and CMV-seronegative.

This clone was seen only a few times. The chain employs TRBV7-9 and TRBJ2-7; the match to TRBD1 covers 12 bases. CDR1 is SEHNR, CDR2 FQNEAQ, per germline (reference sequence). Trimming cost V 1 base and J 11 bases; bases outside gene matches: 6. This CDR3 region has 14 residues. CDR3 sequence reads: CASSLGGTGGREYV. The CDR3 DNA sequence: TGTGCCAGCAGCTTAGGGGGGACAGGGGGCCGGGAGTACGTC.

This clone turned up a few times. The V gene is TRBV6-6, the J gene TRBJ2-7; tentatively, D is TRBD1 (6 bases). The germline V and J ends were trimmed by 6 bases and 1 base, with 10 bases remaining between them. Per germline, CDR1 MNHNY and CDR2 SVGAGI (reference sequence). The CDR3 is made up of 13 amino acids. The CDR3: CASSQGGSYEQYF. The CDR3 nucleotides read TGTGCCAGCAGCCAAGGGGGATCCTACGAGCAGTACTTC.

The chain employs TRBV15 and TRBJ2-1; TRBD1 aligns across 10 bases. The CDR3 consists of 17 residues. Germline-derived CDR1 and CDR2 are LNHNV and YYDKDF (reference sequence). V lost 0 bases and J lost 10; bases outside the gene matches: 12. The CDR3 region is CATSRDLAGTGAGEQFF. The DNA for the CDR3 is TGTGCCACCAGCAGAGATTTGGCCGGGACAGGGGCCGGGGAGCAGTTCTTC.

The rearrangement uses TRBV6-5 and TRBJ2-3; 9 bases are shared with TRBD2. Trimming cost V 2 bases and J 2 bases; bases outside gene matches: 5. The CDR3 is 16 residues long. Germline V gene sequence: CDR1 MNHEY, CDR2 SVGAGI. The CDR3 region has the DNA TGTGCCAGCAGTTACGAGCTAGCGGGAAACACAGATACGCAGTATTTT. It yields the protein CASSYELAGNTDTQYF.

Details on this clone: The junction departs from germline at one end; a sequencing error may be responsible. This chain joins TRBV7-9 and TRBJ2-7; D is unclear. The CDR3 totals 13 residues. CDR1 SEHNR and CDR2 FQNEAQ come from the germline V gene (reference sequence). CDR3 residues: CSSTDRLAYEQYF. In nucleotides, the CDR3 is TGTTCCAGCACCGATAGACTCGCCTACGAGCAGTACTTC. Full variable domain (missing parts from reference TRBV7-9 and TRBJ2-7): DTGVSQNPRHKITKRGQNVTFRCDPISEHNRLYWYRQTLGQGPEFLTYFQNEAQLEKSRLLSDRFSAERPKGSFSTLEIQRTEQGDSAMYLCSSTDRLAYEQYFGPGTRLTVT.

This clone appeared a few times. J is TRBJ2-7 and V is TRBV4-3, with a weak D call TRBD1 (6 bases). CDR3 length: 15 residues. The V gene lost 4 bases and the J gene lost 2 bases, with 15 bases spanning the gap. The germline V gene encodes CDR1 LGHNA and CDR2 YSLEER. The chain's CDR3 is CASSRGGDNTYEQYF. Here the CDR3 DNA reads TGCGCCAGCAGCCGCGGTGGGGACAACACCTACGAGCAGTACTTC.

V gene TRBV5-6 combines with J gene TRBJ2-1, with 12 bases aligning to TRBD2. Germline values: CDR1 SGHDT, CDR2 YYEEEE. V shed 0 bases and J 8 bases; nucleotides not matched to a gene: 9. The CDR3 is 17 amino acids. CDR3 coding DNA: TGTGCCAGCAGCTTGGGCGGTCGTACTAGCGGGAGGTATGAGCAGTTCTTC. Translated: CASSLGGRTSGRYEQFF.

The chain links TRBV6-5 to TRBJ1-2, with D unclear. Germline values: CDR1 MNHEY, CDR2 SVGAGI. This CDR3 region has 15 residues. The ends were cut back, 0 bases at V and 4 bases at J, with 12 bases in the middle. CDR3 amino acids: CASSYSAVPTYGYTF. The CDR3 coding sequence is TGTGCCAGCAGTTACTCCGCAGTCCCCACCTATGGCTACACCTTC.

The CDR3: CASSLEVGGTLYF. Written as DNA, the CDR3 is TGTGCCAGCAGCTTAGAAGTTGGCGGGACCCTATATTTT. The gene calls are TRBV7-9 and TRBJ1-3; weak D call: TRBD1 (5 bases). The ends were cut back, 1 base at V and 14 bases at J, with 15 bases in the middle. CDR1 and CDR2 (germline): SEHNR, FQNEAQ (reference sequence). This CDR3 comprises 13 residues.

V usage is TRBV6-5 and J usage is TRBJ2-3; no firm D call. Germline V CDR1 and CDR2: MNHEY, SVGAGI. Trimming took off 0 bases at V and 6 bases at J, with 7 bases between the two ends. The CDR3 spans 13 residues. CDR3 DNA sequence: TGTGCCAGCAGTTACTCTTTCGTGGATACGCAGTATTTT. Protein: CASSYSFVDTQYF.

The rearrangement joins TRBV18 to TRBJ2-7, with D tentatively TRBD1 (6 bases). The CDR3 covers 19 residues. Trimming took 4 bases from V and 0 from J, leaving 25 bases between them. Germline V gene data show CDR1 as KGHSH and CDR2 as LQKENI. The CDR3, as DNA: TGTGCCAGCTCACGTGACAGGCTGACAGAAAAAACGAACTCCTACGAGCAGTACTTC. Translation gives CASSRDRLTEKTNSYEQYF. The complete variable domain, with remaining parts taken from reference TRBV18 and TRBJ2-7, reads NAGVMQNPRHLVRRRGQEARLRCSPMKGHSHVYWYRQLPEEGLKFMVYLQKENIIDESGMPKERFSAEFPKEGPSILRIQQVVRGDSAAYFCASSRDRLTEKTNSYEQYFGPGTRLTVT.

The V gene is TRBV28, the J gene TRBJ2-7, with 9 bases matching TRBD1. Germline values: CDR1 MDHEN, CDR2 SYDVKM. There are 12 residues in the CDR3. V gave up 8 bases and J gave up 9 bases; unmatched junction bases: 8. The CDR3 sequence is CASGDRATAQYF. The CDR3 bases are TGTGCCAGCGGGGACAGGGCTACTGCGCAGTACTTC.

CDR3 bases: TGCGCCAGCAGCTTGAGGGGACTAGCGGGAGACAATGAGCAGTTCTTC. This translates into CASSLRGLAGDNEQFF. J is TRBJ2-1 and V is TRBV5-1; the match to TRBD2 covers 14 bases. Germline values: CDR1 SGHRS, CDR2 YFSETQ. The J segment lost 5 bases and the V segment lost 1 base, leaving 2 bases of the junction unmatched. The CDR3 length is 16 residues.

The chain employs TRBV27 and TRBJ2-5; 9 positions match TRBD1. The J call may be in error: the DNA end matches TRBJ2-7 better. The V gene's germline CDR1 is MNHEY and CDR2 SMNVEV (reference sequence). CDR3 size: 16 residues. The DNA for the CDR3 is TGTGCCAGCAGTTCCCGGGGACAGGGCCTCTCCTACGAGCAGTACTTC. Protein product: CASSSRGQGLSYEQYF.

The chain has TRBV5-1 and TRBJ2-1, with D possibly matching TRBD2 (6 bases). CDR3 length: 15 residues. V lost 2 bases to trimming and J lost 4 bases, with 13 bases between them. CDR1 SGHRS and CDR2 YFSETQ come from the germline V gene. Written as DNA, the CDR3 is TGCGCCAGCAGCTTCGGGAGCGGTGGATACAATGAGCAGTTCTTC. Its translation is CASSFGSGGYNEQFF.

A note on this clone: At one of its ends the junction is not consistent with the germline gene, which may arise from a read error. CDR3 loop: CASSQEGGRGNQPQHF. In DNA form, the CDR3 reads TGTGCCAGCAGCCAAGAGGGGGGGCGCGGCAATCAGCCCCAGCATTTT. V and J are TRBV4-1 and TRBJ1-5; a weak D match, TRBD1 (6 bases). The CDR3 sequence is 16 residues long. Per the germline V gene, CDR1 is MGHRA and CDR2 is YSYEKL.

The chain combines TRBV4-2 with TRBJ2-1; D not resolved. The CDR3 sequence is 16 residues long. Germline CDR1 LGHNA, CDR2 YNFKEQ. V was shortened by 2 bases and J by 3 bases, with 14 bases between the two germline ends. As DNA, the CDR3 is TGTGCCAGCAGCCAACCGGTGGCTGGGCACTACAATGAGCAGTTCTTC. This codes for CASSQPVAGHYNEQFF.

The V and J genes are TRBV13 and TRBJ2-5; 8 bases are shared with TRBD2. The DNA end favors TRBJ2-7, so the J call may be wrong. Germline V gene sequence: CDR1 PRHDT, CDR2 FYEKMQ (reference sequence). The CDR3 consists of 16 residues. The CDR3 DNA follows: TGTGCCAGCAGCAACCCGGGAGCGGGGGATACCTACGAGCAGTACTTC. Protein product: CASSNPGAGDTYEQYF.

This clone has more than one count but fewer than ten. The rearrangement uses TRBV28 and TRBJ1-6; a possible D gene is TRBD1 (5 bases). The CDR3 covers 14 residues. V dropped 6 bases and J dropped 14 bases, with 20 bases sitting between them. The V gene's germline CDR1 is MDHEN and CDR2 SYDVKM. The CDR3 loop is CASSPGSVRGTLHF. The CDR3 DNA reads as TGTGCCAGCAGCCCAGGGTCAGTAAGGGGAACCCTCCACTTT. Full variable domain (remainder filled in from reference TRBV28 and TRBJ1-6): DVKVTQSSRYLVKRTGEKVFLECVQDMDHENMFWYRQDPGLGLRLIYFSYDVKMKEKGDIPEGYSVSREKKERFSLILESASTNQTSMYLCASSPGSVRGTLHFGNGTRLTVT.

This chain links TRBV28 with TRBJ2-7, with 7 bases aligning to TRBD2. CDR1 and CDR2 from the germline V gene are MDHEN and SYDVKM. J lost 6 bases, V lost 3 bases, and 2 bases had no gene match. CDR3 length equals 12 residues. As DNA, the CDR3 is TGTGCCAGCAGTTTGCGGGGGACCGAGCAGTACTTC. Translating gives CASSLRGTEQYF.

The V gene is TRBV7-9, the J gene TRBJ1-5; the match to TRBD1 covers 7 bases. Germline V gene sequence: CDR1 SEHNR, CDR2 FQNEAQ (reference sequence). The CDR3 contains 14 residues. J lost 3 bases, V lost 4 bases, and 3 bases had no gene match. CDR3 DNA sequence: TGTGCCAGCAGCTCACAGGGGCTCAATCAGCCCCAGCATTTT. Translation gives CASSSQGLNQPQHF.

DNA of the CDR3: TGTGCCAGCAGCTTACTAGTAGCGGGAGGGACAGATACGCAGTATTTT. Residues: CASSLLVAGGTDTQYF. The chain uses TRBV7-2 and TRBJ2-3, with 11 bases lining up with TRBD2. The germline CDR1 and CDR2 sequences are SGHTA and FQGNSA. V lost 2 bases, J lost 3 bases, and 4 bases stayed unmatched. The CDR3 loop spans 16 amino acids. Using reference TRBV7-2 and TRBJ2-3 for the parts outside the CDR3, the full variable domain is GAGVSQSPSNKVTEKGKDVELRCDPISGHTALYWYRQSLGQGLEFLIYFQGNSAPDKSGLPSDRFSAERTGGSVSTLTIQRTQQEDSAVYLCASSLLVAGGTDTQYFGPGTRLTVL.

The DNA for the CDR3 is TGTGCCAGCAGCGTAGACAGGGGCAATCAGCCCCAGCATTTT. This gives the protein CASSVDRGNQPQHF. This chain links TRBV7-9 with TRBJ1-5; TRBD1 agrees at 7 bases. V lost 5 bases and J lost 2; bases outside the gene matches: 3. The germline V gene has CDR1 SEHNR and CDR2 FQNEAQ (reference sequence). The CDR3 extends over 14 amino acids.

V gene TRBV7-8 combines with J gene TRBJ2-7, with TRBD2 matching 7 bases. Trimming removed 3 bases from V and 0 bases from J; junction bases left unmatched: 8. The CDR3 has 16 residues. Looked up from germline, CDR1 is SGHVS and CDR2 is FQNEAQ. The CDR3 nucleotides read TGTGCCAGCAGCTTTCGGGACTACCTAAGCTCCTACGAGCAGTACGTC. Translating it yields CASSFRDYLSSYEQYV.